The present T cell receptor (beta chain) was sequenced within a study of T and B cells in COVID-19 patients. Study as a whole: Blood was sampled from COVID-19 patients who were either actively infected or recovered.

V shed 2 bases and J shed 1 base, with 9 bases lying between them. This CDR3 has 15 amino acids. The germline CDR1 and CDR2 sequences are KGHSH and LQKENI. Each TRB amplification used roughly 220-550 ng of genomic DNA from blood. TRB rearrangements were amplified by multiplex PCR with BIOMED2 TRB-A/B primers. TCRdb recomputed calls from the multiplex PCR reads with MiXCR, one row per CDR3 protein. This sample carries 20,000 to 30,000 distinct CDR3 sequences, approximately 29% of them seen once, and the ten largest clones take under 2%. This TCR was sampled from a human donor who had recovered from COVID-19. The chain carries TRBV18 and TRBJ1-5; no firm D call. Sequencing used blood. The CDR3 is CASSPGVLSNQPQHF. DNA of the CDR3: TGTGCCAGCTCACCAGGGGTTTTGAGCAATCAGCCCCAGCATTTT.